The rows below give T cell receptor beta chains drawn from one sample of a study of response to subunit inactivated influenza vaccine. A single record per CDR3 protein comes from TCRdb applying MiXCR to the RT-PCR reads. The sample holds more than 400,000 distinct CDR3 sequences, around 7.7% seen once. The sample was PBMCs from blood, taken 23 months after vaccination. The receptors shown here come from a man in his fifties or sixties who received an inactivated influenza vaccine. CDR3s include the opening cysteine and the closing phenylalanine or tryptophan. D genes are given only for firm matches. Clone size, where shown, is once, few, many, or a class for clones that have expanded.

clone size	D gene	V gene	J gene	CDR3 protein	CDR3 DNA
few	TRBD1	TRBV27	TRBJ2-7	CASSRQGAGYEQYF	TGTGCCAGCAGCAGACAGGGTGCCGGCTACGAGCAGTACTTC
many	TRBD1	TRBV30	TRBJ1-2	CAWTQGARGGYTF	TGTGCCTGGACCCAGGGGGCCCGGGGTGGCTACACCTTC
-	TRBD1	TRBV6-5	TRBJ2-3	CASSYRSGGPDTQYF	TGTGCCAGCAGTTACAGGTCAGGGGGCCCAGATACGCAGTATTTT
-	-	TRBV4-2	TRBJ1-1	CASSQDPSLNTEAFF	TGTGCCAGCAGCCAAGATCCGAGCCTGAACACTGAAGCTTTCTTT
many	TRBD2	TRBV20-1	TRBJ2-7	CSARDMTGRAFRSGEQYF	TGCAGTGCTAGAGATATGACCGGGAGGGCCTTCAGGAGTGGCGAGCAGTACTTC
many	-	TRBV11-2	TRBJ2-7	CASSLTRYEQYF	TGTGCCAGCAGCCTGACCCGCTACGAGCAGTACTTC
-	-	TRBV3-1	TRBJ2-7	CASSQDMERSVRQYF	TGTGCCAGCAGCCAAGATATGGAGCGGAGCGTGCGGCAGTACTTC
-	-	TRBV29-1	TRBJ2-7	CSVNLAGPYYEQYF	TGCAGCGTGAACCTCGCGGGACCCTACTACGAGCAGTACTTC
few	TRBD1	TRBV12-3/TRBV12-4	TRBJ2-7	CASSSTLGQGAFWGTYEQYF	TGTGCCAGCAGTTCGACCCTGGGACAGGGGGCTTTTTGGGGAACCTACGAGCAGTACTTC
-	TRBD2	TRBV6-1	TRBJ2-1	CASALLAGGGYEQFF	TGTGCCAGTGCCCTTCTAGCGGGAGGGGGCTATGAGCAGTTCTTC
few	TRBD2	TRBV12-3/TRBV12-4	TRBJ2-5	CASTSGTSGSQYF	TGTGCCAGCACTTCAGGGACTAGCGGTTCCCAGTACTTC
few	-	TRBV7-9	TRBJ1-4	CASSQIRSGDEKLFF	TGTGCCAGCAGTCAAATCAGGAGCGGGGATGAAAAACTGTTTTTT
-	TRBD2	TRBV4-3	TRBJ2-3	CASSSRLAGTDTQYF	TGCGCCAGCAGTTCCAGACTAGCGGGTACAGATACGCAGTATTTT
many	TRBD2	TRBV27	TRBJ2-1	CASSLSLAGVNEQFF	TGTGCCAGCAGTTTGTCACTAGCGGGAGTCAATGAGCAGTTCTTC
-	-	TRBV12-3/TRBV12-4	TRBJ1-2	CASSLRGLGYGYTF	TGTGCCAGCAGTTTGCGGGGATTGGGCTATGGCTACACCTTC
many	TRBD1	TRBV10-3	TRBJ2-3	CAIGGTGSPDTQYF	TGTGCCATCGGGGGGACAGGGTCGCCAGATACGCAGTATTTT
few	-	TRBV28	TRBJ2-1	CASSLGYSGEQFF	TGTGCCAGCAGTTTAGGGTACTCCGGTGAGCAGTTCTTC
-	-	TRBV12-3/TRBV12-4	TRBJ1-4	CASRRGGNEKLFF	TGTGCCAGCAGGAGGGGGGGGAATGAAAAACTGTTTTTT
-	-	TRBV12-3/TRBV12-4	TRBJ2-1	CASSFNQGSHNEQFF	TGTGCCAGCAGTTTCAACCAGGGTTCCCACAATGAGCAGTTCTTC
few	TRBD1	TRBV5-6	TRBJ2-7	CASSLRTGAREQYF	TGTGCCAGCAGCTTGCGGACAGGGGCGCGGGAGCAGTACTTC
few	TRBD1	TRBV4-3	TRBJ1-4	CASSLLSGTGGEKLFF	TGCGCCAGCAGCCTCCTATCGGGGACAGGGGGCGAAAAACTGTTTTTT
few	-	TRBV4-1	TRBJ1-4	CASSPQDRPNEKLFF	TGCGCCAGCAGCCCTCAGGACCGACCTAATGAAAAACTGTTTTTT
-	TRBD1	TRBV19	TRBJ1-5	CASSIDPGQGAHSNQPQHF	TGTGCCAGTAGTATAGATCCGGGACAGGGGGCGCATAGCAATCAGCCCCAGCATTTT
many	TRBD1	TRBV28	TRBJ1-2	CASSSSGQGPGYTF	TGTGCCAGCAGTTCCTCGGGACAGGGGCCTGGCTACACCTTC
-	-	TRBV7-2	TRBJ1-2	CASSLGGRASGGYTF	TGTGCCAGCAGCTTAGGTGGCAGGGCCTCAGGAGGCTACACCTTC
-	TRBD2	TRBV5-1	TRBJ2-7	CASSRTSGSHEQYF	TGCGCCAGCTCCAGGACTAGCGGGAGCCACGAGCAGTACTTC
many	-	TRBV6-1	TRBJ2-3	CASSEATRDTQYF	TGTGCCAGCAGTGAAGCTACCCGGGATACGCAGTATTTT
many	TRBD1	TRBV3-1	TRBJ2-7	CASSLRGTGGYEQYF	TGTGCCAGCAGCCTCCGAGGGACAGGGGGGTACGAGCAGTACTTC
-	-	TRBV5-1	TRBJ2-3	CASSLFDWSTDTQYF	TGCGCCAGCAGCTTGTTTGACTGGAGCACAGATACGCAGTATTTT
-	-	TRBV11-1	TRBJ2-3	CASRTPPTTSRNTDTQYF	TGTGCCAGCAGAACACCCCCGACAACCTCTCGCAACACAGATACGCAGTATTTT
many	-	TRBV5-1	TRBJ2-6	CASSLQGAGANVLTF	TGCGCCAGCAGCTTACAGGGCGCTGGGGCCAACGTCCTGACTTTC
few	TRBD1	TRBV6-8	TRBJ2-2	CASSPGQGWAGELFF	TGTGCCAGCAGCCCCGGACAGGGCTGGGCCGGGGAGCTGTTTTTT
-	-	TRBV20-1	TRBJ2-7	CSALTGSLGHEQYF	TGCAGTGCTCTTACCGGGAGCCTCGGTCACGAGCAGTACTTC
few	TRBD1	TRBV6-1	TRBJ1-1	CASSPGQGASGWAEAFF	TGTGCCAGCAGTCCCGGACAGGGAGCGAGCGGTTGGGCTGAAGCTTTCTTT
many	TRBD2	TRBV28	TRBJ2-4	CASSLFNSGGTKNIQYF	TGTGCCAGCAGTTTATTTAATTCGGGGGGGACCAAAAACATTCAGTACTTC
few	TRBD2	TRBV7-3	TRBJ2-1	CASSLFGGRYNEQFF	TGTGCCAGCAGCTTATTTGGCGGGAGGTACAATGAGCAGTTCTTC
many	-	TRBV28	TRBJ2-3	CASSLPQTSRNTQYF	TGTGCCAGCAGTTTACCTCAGACCTCACGCAATACGCAGTATTTT
few	-	TRBV10-3	TRBJ2-3	CAISDLPPSTDTQYF	TGTGCCATCAGTGATCTGCCCCCGAGCACAGATACGCAGTATTTT
-	-	TRBV2	TRBJ2-2	CASMREGVTGKLFF	TGTGCCAGCATGAGGGAGGGGGTCACCGGGAAGCTGTTTTTT
-	TRBD1	TRBV7-8	TRBJ1-3	CASSLNRGLDSGNTIYF	TGTGCCAGCAGCCTGAACAGGGGTCTAGACTCTGGAAACACCATATATTTT
-	-	TRBV29-1	TRBJ2-7	CSVELRLGDYEQYF	TGCAGCGTCGAGCTCCGTCTGGGGGACTACGAGCAGTACTTC
-	TRBD1	TRBV24-1	TRBJ2-2	CATSDPTGWSGELFF	TGTGCCACCAGTGATCCGACAGGGTGGTCCGGGGAGCTGTTTTTT
many	TRBD2	TRBV12-3/TRBV12-4	TRBJ2-5	CASSLAGLRETQYF	TGTGCCAGCAGTCTAGCGGGCCTCCGGGAGACCCAGTACTTC
-	TRBD1	TRBV9	TRBJ2-5	CASSPGPRTGEETQYF	TGTGCCAGCAGCCCAGGCCCAAGGACAGGGGAAGAGACCCAGTACTTC
many	-	TRBV19	TRBJ1-2	CASKGFDYGYTF	TGTGCCAGTAAGGGTTTTGACTATGGCTACACCTTC
few	TRBD2	TRBV7-8	TRBJ2-1	CASSLLLAVPNNEQFF	TGTGCCAGCAGCTTACTACTAGCGGTCCCGAACAATGAGCAGTTCTTC
-	-	TRBV28	TRBJ1-5	CASSSDAITQHF	TGTGCCAGCAGTAGCGATGCAATCACCCAGCATTTT
-	TRBD1	TRBV6-1	TRBJ2-5	CASSADRGSVETQYF	TGTGCCAGCAGTGCGGACAGGGGCTCGGTGGAGACCCAGTACTTC
-	TRBD2	TRBV28	TRBJ2-1	CASSHPTGTSGRNEQFF	TGTGCCAGCAGTCACCCGACCGGGACTAGCGGGAGAAATGAGCAGTTCTTC
many	-	TRBV12-3/TRBV12-4	TRBJ1-4	CASSAGTLGEKLFF	TGTGCCAGCAGTGCAGGAACGTTGGGGGAAAAACTGTTTTTT
-	-	TRBV20-1	TRBJ1-1	CSARDRYTEAFF	TGCAGTGCTAGAGATCGATATACTGAAGCTTTCTTT
many	-	TRBV20-1	TRBJ2-1	CSARRGRPYNEQFF	TGCAGTGCTAGACGTGGGAGACCCTACAATGAGCAGTTCTTC